A single sample gave rise to the 25 T cell receptor beta chains below, sequenced in a study of blood T cell repertoires in COVID-19. Produced via immunoSEQ multiplex PCR; TCRdb's table is partial and in-frame only. The sample comprises 300,000 to 400,000 clones, about 90% of which are singletons, and around 7.8% rests with the top ten. The sequenced sample was peripheral blood. The receptors stem from a woman between 45 and 60 years old who had recovered from COVID-19.

V is TRBV28 and J is TRBJ1-5, with D unclear. The CDR3 has 12 amino acids. The germline V gene has CDR1 MDHEN and CDR2 SYDVKM. Trimming took off 7 bases at V and 5 bases at J, with 9 bases between the two ends. The CDR3 DNA is TGTGCCAGCAACAGACCGGATCAGCCCCAGCATTTT. Translation gives CASNRPDQPQHF.

To note about this clone: Its ends do not fully match the called genes, so a read error is possible. The CDR3: CSVEGGLYTEAFF. The CDR3 coding sequence is TGCAGCGTAGAAGGGGGGCTCTACACTGAAGCTTTCTTT. The J gene is TRBJ1-1, the V gene TRBV29-1, with D possibly TRBD1 on 6 matching bases. Germline assignment: CDR1 SQVTM and CDR2 ANQGSEA. The CDR3 runs 13 residues. The full variable domain, its missing parts supplied by reference TRBV29-1 and TRBJ1-1, is SAVISQKPSRDICQRGTSLTIQCQVDSQVTMMFWYRQQPGQSLTLIATANQGSEATYESGFVIDKFPISRPNLTFSTLTVSNMSPEDSSIYLCSVEGGLYTEAFFGQGTRLTVV.

In this sample, this clone turned up once. V usage is TRBV5-1 and J usage is TRBJ2-5, with TRBD2 matching 7 bases. Trimming removed 1 base from V and 5 bases from J; junction bases left unmatched: 8. The CDR3 spans 15 residues. The germline V gene has CDR1 SGHRS and CDR2 YFSETQ. The chain's CDR3 is CASSLNTLGGETQYF. As DNA, the CDR3 is TGCGCCAGCAGCTTGAACACTCTCGGGGGGGAGACCCAGTACTTC.

This clone was picked up one time. The chain uses TRBV5-1 and TRBJ2-2; 7 nucleotides line up with TRBD2. Germline trimming cut 0 bases from V and 9 bases from J; bases unmatched to any gene: 11. This CDR3 comprises 16 residues. Germline V CDR1 and CDR2: SGHRS, YFSETQ. The CDR3 DNA is TGCGCCAGCAGCTTGGGGAATTTGGCGGGGGTACGGGAGCTGTTTTTT. The encoded protein is CASSLGNLAGVRELFF.

The chain carries TRBV7-6 and TRBJ1-1; the D gene is possibly TRBD1 (5 bases). The germline gives CDR1 SGHVS, CDR2 FNYEAQ. This CDR3 comprises 15 residues. Between the trimmed V and J ends, which lost 5 bases and 3 bases, there was a span of 16 bases. The CDR3 here is CASSPLRGADTEAFF. The CDR3 bases are TGTGCCAGCAGCCCCCTCCGTGGGGCGGACACTGAAGCTTTCTTT.

This clone was counted a single time. The chain combines TRBV6-6 with TRBJ1-4; TRBD1 agrees at 10 bases. V gave up 5 bases and J gave up 8 bases; unmatched junction bases: 17. CDR3 length equals 18 residues. Germline V lookup: CDR1 MNHNY, CDR2 SVGAGI (reference sequence). CDR3 DNA: TGTGCCAGCAGTCCTAACCCGGGACAGGGGATGTTAACCGAAAAACTGTTTTTT. Translation gives CASSPNPGQGMLTEKLFF.

This clone has a single count. This chain joins TRBV10-2 and TRBJ2-1; 7 bases match TRBD1. CDR3 length: 16 residues. The germline gives CDR1 WSHSY, CDR2 SAAADI. V shed 0 bases and J 5 bases; nucleotides not matched to a gene: 7. The CDR3 sequence is CASSESAGGRNNEQFF. The CDR3 coding sequence is TGCGCCAGCAGTGAGTCTGCAGGGGGAAGGAACAATGAGCAGTTCTTC.

V and J are TRBV29-1 and TRBJ2-5; D is ambiguous. V gave up 5 bases and J gave up 4 bases, with 14 bases separating them. This CDR3 is built from 13 residues. Germline V gene data show CDR1 as SQVTM and CDR2 as ANQGSEA. DNA for the CDR3: TGCAGCGTTAAAAGAGGAACGCGAGAGACCCAGTACTTC. Protein product: CSVKRGTRETQYF.

The rearrangement joins TRBV9 to TRBJ1-6; 10 bases agree with TRBD1. The CDR3 sequence is 15 residues long. From germline, CDR1 is SGDLS and CDR2 YYNGEE. V shed 0 bases, J shed 10 bases, and the junction held 4 bases outside the gene matches. The CDR3 here is CASSVGGTGDSPLHF. As DNA, the CDR3 is TGTGCCAGCAGCGTAGGCGGGACAGGGGACTCACCCCTCCACTTT.

The CDR3 region is CASSTGGNRGNQPQHF. In DNA, the CDR3 is TGTGCCAGTAGTACAGGGGGCAACAGGGGCAATCAGCCCCAGCATTTT. The V gene is TRBV19, the J gene TRBJ1-5; TRBD1 matches at 8 bases. V lost 4 bases to trimming and J lost 2 bases; unmatched junction nucleotides: 7. In germline, CDR1 is LNHDA, CDR2 SQIVND (reference sequence). The CDR3 loop spans 16 amino acids.

CDR3 region: CSVHQGARGTEAFF. The CDR3 nucleotides read TGCAGCGTTCACCAGGGGGCAAGGGGCACTGAAGCTTTCTTT. The chain employs TRBV29-1 and TRBJ1-1; TRBD1 matches 8 bases. Germline V lookup: CDR1 SQVTM, CDR2 ANQGSEA. With V trimmed by 5 bases and J by 4 bases, 9 bases remained unmatched. CDR3 length: 14 amino acids.

This sequence joins TRBV19 and TRBJ2-7, with TRBD1 matching 7 bases. The germline CDR1 and CDR2 sequences are LNHDA and SQIVND (reference sequence). This CDR3 spans 14 amino acids. Trimming removed 6 bases from V and 1 base from J; junction bases left unmatched: 6. The CDR3 nucleotides are TGTGCCAGTAGAGCCGACAGGGATTCCTACGAGCAGTACTTC. Amino acids: CASRADRDSYEQYF.

This chain joins TRBV5-1 and TRBJ1-1; unclear D gene. Deletions cut 4 bases from V and 0 bases from J, with 13 bases between. Germline CDR1 and CDR2: SGHRS and YFSETQ. The CDR3 contains 15 residues. CDR3 DNA: TGCGCCAGCAGCCGCAGCGAGAATATGAACACTGAAGCTTTCTTT. Translating it yields CASSRSENMNTEAFF.

The rearrangement uses TRBV5-5 and TRBJ1-3; 7 bases are shared with TRBD1. The germline V gene encodes CDR1 SGHKS and CDR2 YYEKEE (reference sequence). The CDR3 runs to 15 residues. V dropped 3 bases and J dropped 4; count of bases not matched to a gene: 7. The CDR3 coding sequence is TGTGCCAGCAGCTCTAAGACAGGGCCCGGAAACACCATATATTTT. This codes for CASSSKTGPGNTIYF.

Only one count was recorded for this clone. This chain links TRBV4-3 with TRBJ2-5, with a weak D call TRBD2 (5 bases). There are 15 residues in the CDR3. From germline, CDR1 is LGHNA and CDR2 YSLEER. With 1 base removed from V and 4 bases from J, the gap between germline ends came to 13 bases. The CDR3 coding sequence is TGCGCCAGCAGCCAAGGATACGGGGAAAGAGAGACCCAGTACTTC. This translates into CASSQGYGERETQYF.

The chain couples TRBV18 to TRBJ2-7, with TRBD1 matching over 7 bases. With V trimmed by 5 bases and J by 3 bases, 4 bases remained unmatched. This CDR3 is built from 13 residues. Germline V lookup: CDR1 KGHSH, CDR2 LQKENI. Here the CDR3 reads CASSSRTGYEQYF. The CDR3 coding sequence is TGTGCCAGCTCATCACGGACAGGCTACGAGCAGTACTTC. The whole variable domain, filled in from reference TRBV18 and TRBJ2-7, reads NAGVMQNPRHLVRRRGQEARLRCSPMKGHSHVYWYRQLPEEGLKFMVYLQKENIIDESGMPKERFSAEFPKEGPSILRIQQVVRGDSAAYFCASSSRTGYEQYFGPGTRLTVT.

This chain joins TRBV2 and TRBJ1-2; the D gene is possibly TRBD1 (5 bases). This CDR3 region has 14 residues. V lost 4 bases, J lost 7 bases, and 16 bases lay in between. Germline CDR1 is SNHLY and CDR2 is FYNNEI. CDR3 in amino acids: CASSAEPGISGYTF. The CDR3 nucleotides are TGTGCCAGCAGTGCCGAGCCAGGGATCTCTGGCTACACCTTC.

This chain joins TRBV7-2 and TRBJ2-3, with TRBD1 as a possible D gene (5 bases). The CDR3 extends over 17 amino acids. Germline CDR1 SGHTA, CDR2 FQGNSA. Trimming left V 2 bases short and J 3 bases short, with 18 bases between. For the CDR3, the DNA is TGTGCCAGCAGCTTAAAAAAGGGGTTCTATCAAACAGATACGCAGTATTTT. Protein product: CASSLKKGFYQTDTQYF. Complete variable domain (other parts from reference TRBV7-2 and TRBJ2-3): GAGVSQSPSNKVTEKGKDVELRCDPISGHTALYWYRQSLGQGLEFLIYFQGNSAPDKSGLPSDRFSAERTGGSVSTLTIQRTQQEDSAVYLCASSLKKGFYQTDTQYFGPGTRLTVL.

This chain joins TRBV5-1 and TRBJ2-3; D is undetermined. Germline assignment: CDR1 SGHRS and CDR2 YFSETQ. V lost 0 bases and J 3 bases, leaving 14 bases between the germline ends. The CDR3 is made up of 16 amino acids. The CDR3 DNA follows: TGCGCCAGCAGCTTGGTTCGCGGAGCAACAACAGATACGCAGTATTTT. Encoded protein: CASSLVRGATTDTQYF.

The rearrangement links TRBV7-9 to TRBJ2-3, with TRBD2 matching 13 bases. The germline V gene encodes CDR1 SEHNR and CDR2 FQNEAQ (reference sequence). There are 15 residues in the CDR3. The J segment lost 6 bases and the V segment lost 4 bases, leaving 4 bases of the junction unmatched. The CDR3 here is CASSSKLAGGDTQYF. The CDR3 nucleotides are TGTGCCAGCAGCTCGAAACTAGCGGGAGGGGATACGCAGTATTTT.

This clone was observed a single time. The chain is built from TRBV7-9 and TRBJ1-2; a weak D match, TRBD1 (6 bases). Germline-derived CDR1 and CDR2 are SEHNR and FQNEAQ (reference sequence). This CDR3 has 15 amino acids. The V and J ends lost 1 base and 1 base respectively, with 10 bases between them. CDR3 DNA: TGTGCCAGCAGCTTAGTTCTGGGACATAACTATGGCTACACCTTC. Translation gives CASSLVLGHNYGYTF. The entire variable domain, with the rest obtained from reference TRBV7-9 and TRBJ1-2, is as follows: DTGVSQNPRHKITKRGQNVTFRCDPISEHNRLYWYRQTLGQGPEFLTYFQNEAQLEKSRLLSDRFSAERPKGSFSTLEIQRTEQGDSAMYLCASSLVLGHNYGYTFGSGTRLTVV.

This clone was counted a single time. The V and J genes are TRBV7-2 and TRBJ2-7; D is possibly TRBD1 (6 bases). There are 15 residues in the CDR3. Germline CDR1 reads SGHTA; CDR2 reads FQGNSA. The germline V and J ends were trimmed by 5 bases and 0 bases, with 14 bases remaining between them. CDR3 sequence reads: CASSLLDRSSYEQYF. CDR3 DNA: TGTGCCAGCAGCCTGCTGGACAGAAGCTCCTACGAGCAGTACTTC.

The V and J genes are TRBV11-1 and TRBJ1-1; the D gene is possibly TRBD1 (5 bases). CDR3 size: 14 residues. Germline CDR1 is SGHAT and CDR2 is FQDESV (reference sequence). V was trimmed by 3 bases and J by 1 base, leaving 9 bases between them. The chain's CDR3 is CASSFRARNTEAFF. The CDR3, as DNA: TGTGCCAGCAGCTTCAGGGCTAGGAACACTGAAGCTTTCTTT.

The rearrangement links TRBV28 to TRBJ1-4; D gene unclear. Germline assignment: CDR1 MDHEN and CDR2 SYDVKM. The ends were cut back, 7 bases at V and 3 bases at J, with 12 bases in the middle. The CDR3 is 14 residues long. The CDR3 here is CASKMEAPNEKLFF. CDR3 DNA sequence: TGTGCCAGCAAAATGGAGGCCCCTAATGAAAAACTGTTTTTT.

V is TRBV5-1 and J is TRBJ2-7; 8 bases map to TRBD2. This CDR3 spans 14 amino acids. The germline V gene has CDR1 SGHRS and CDR2 YFSETQ. V trimming: 5 bases; J trimming: 0 bases; junction bases outside the gene matches: 4. The CDR3 DNA sequence: TGCGCCAGCAGTACTAGCGGTATCTCCTACGAGCAGTACTTC. As protein: CASSTSGISYEQYF.